A selection of T cell receptor beta chains follows, all from one sample in a study of OX40 agonist ivuxolimab in advanced cancers. The data were produced by immunoSEQ multiplex PCR, yet TCRdb's version contains in-frame clones alone and is incomplete. The sample lists 30,000 or so clones, roughly three quarters occurring once. Source: CD4+ or CD8+ T cells sorted from blood, taken in a trial of the OX40 agonist ivuxolimab. These receptors all come from an adult with an advanced solid tumor such as melanoma, head and neck, liver or kidney cancer. Both conserved end residues are part of each CDR3. The order of the fields is V gene, CDR3 length, clone size, D gene, J gene, CDR3 protein, CDR3 DNA. A D gene is named only where the DNA matches it firmly. The listing skips clone size in some rows; elsewhere it reads once, few, many or a size class.

TRBV9	12	NA	NA	TRBJ1-4	CASSQGDEKLFF	TGTGCCAGCAGTCAGGGCGATGAAAAACTGTTTTTT
TRBV30	12	NA	NA	TRBJ1-2	CAWSRQGDGYTF	TGTGCCTGGAGTCGTCAGGGCGATGGCTACACCTTC
TRBV6-1	14	NA	TRBD2	TRBJ2-2	CASATGGGAGELFF	TGTGCCAGCGCCACGGGGGGAGGAGCCGGGGAGCTGTTTTTT
TRBV25-1	10	once	NA	TRBJ2-5	CAREVKTQYF	TGTGCCAGGGAGGTCAAGACCCAGTACTTC
TRBV11-1	14	few	NA	TRBJ1-4	CASSYGRGEEKLFF	TGTGCCAGCAGTTACGGACGAGGGGAGGAAAAACTGTTTTTT
TRBV7-9	14	once	NA	TRBJ1-5	CASSSRGGNQPQHF	TGTGCCAGCAGCTCCAGGGGAGGCAATCAGCCCCAGCATTTT
TRBV7-8	16	NA	NA	TRBJ2-5	CASSSPRGGGKETQYF	TGTGCCAGCAGTTCCCCCAGAGGAGGGGGGAAAGAGACCCAGTACTTC
TRBV11-2	15	NA	TRBD1	TRBJ2-5	CASSLVLDRVGTQYF	TGTGCCAGCAGCTTAGTTCTAGACAGGGTGGGGACCCAGTACTTC
TRBV9	14	NA	TRBD2	TRBJ2-1	CASSGTSGRNEQFF	TGTGCCAGCAGCGGGACTAGCGGTCGCAATGAGCAGTTCTTC
TRBV7-6	14	NA	NA	TRBJ1-6	CASSLDSGETPLHF	TGTGCCAGCAGCTTAGATAGTGGGGAAACACCCCTCCACTTT
TRBV9	13	NA	NA	TRBJ1-1	CASSVGRGSEAFF	TGTGCCAGCAGCGTAGGTCGGGGGTCCGAAGCTTTCTTT
TRBV7-9	17	NA	NA	TRBJ2-3	CASSLVLGIEGRDTQYF	TGTGCCAGCAGCTTAGTTCTGGGGATAGAAGGTAGAGATACGCAGTATTTT
TRBV30	16	NA	NA	TRBJ2-7	CAWSPTPNRNSYEQYF	TGTGCCTGGAGTCCGACCCCAAACAGGAACTCCTACGAGCAGTACTTC
TRBV6-5	14	NA	NA	TRBJ1-3	CASSRQHSGNTIYF	TGTGCCAGCAGTAGGCAGCACTCTGGAAACACCATATATTTT
TRBV19	14	NA	NA	TRBJ1-5	CASSIQRGRQPQHF	TGTGCCAGTAGTATTCAAAGGGGCAGGCAGCCCCAGCATTTT
TRBV6-5	14	NA	NA	TRBJ2-4	CASRPRLAKNIQYF	TGTGCCAGCAGGCCGAGATTAGCCAAAAACATTCAGTACTTC
TRBV7-2	16	NA	NA	TRBJ2-7	CASSLSPHASSYEQYF	TGTGCCAGCAGCTTATCCCCCCATGCCAGCTCCTACGAGCAGTACTTC
TRBV9	16	NA	TRBD1	TRBJ2-1	CASSTSGQGLFDEQFF	TGTGCCAGCAGCACGTCGGGACAGGGACTTTTTGATGAGCAGTTCTTC
TRBV2	15	few	NA	TRBJ1-5	CASSEMRNIRQPQHF	TGTGCCAGCAGTGAAATGAGGAACATACGCCAGCCCCAGCATTTT
TRBV5-1	17	NA	TRBD1	TRBJ2-2	CASSLTTGQGRSGELFF	TGCGCCAGCAGCTTAACAACCGGACAGGGGAGGTCCGGGGAGCTGTTTTTT
TRBV23-1	14	NA	TRBD2	TRBJ2-1	CASSHRGGVGEQFF	TGCGCCAGCAGTCACCGGGGGGGGGTCGGTGAGCAGTTCTTC
TRBV18	17	once	NA	TRBJ1-2	CASSPPRARGSSYGYTF	TGTGCCAGCTCACCACCACGCGCGCGGGGTTCGTCGTATGGCTACACCTTC